The clone carrying this TCR beta chain has ten or more counts. The antigen is not known. Sequencing ends 3 residues short of the CDR3 end; the germline J gene provides the rest. This specimen belongs to a study of T cell clonality in common variable immunodeficiency. Study-wide findings and caveats: Fewer deletions and N-nucleotide insertions were reportedly seen in common variable immunodeficiency TCR beta sequences.

CDR1 is SEHNR, CDR2 FQNEAQ, per germline (reference sequence). The length of the CDR3 is 15 residues. Trimming cost V 4 bases and J 6 bases; bases outside gene matches: 8. Libraries were prepared by immunoSEQ multiplex PCR; TCRdb keeps only in-frame clonotypes and omits some of them. The sample shows around 30,000 clones, none of them appearing just once. The receptor was derived from a human donor with common variable immunodeficiency. The sample consisted of peripheral blood mononuclear cells. The chain joins TRBV7-9 to TRBJ1-1; the match to TRBD1 covers 10 bases. The CDR3 protein is CASSSPDRGTSEAFF. The covered CDR3 bases are TGTGCCAGCAGCTCCCCGGACAGGGGGACTTCTGAA.